The 21 T cell receptor beta chains presented below share a single source sample, sequenced in a study of cytomegalovirus exposure and HLA in healthy donors. PCR was performed using 60 Vbeta and 13 Jbeta primers. TCRdb's copy holds only in-frame clones and misses some; the assay was immunoSEQ multiplex PCR. The sample lists 200,000 to 250,000 clones; 70% to 80% were seen once. Sequenced sample: PBMCs. The receptors were gathered from a woman aged 30 to 39 in good health and CMV-seronegative.

The chain carries TRBV5-6 and TRBJ2-1; unclear D gene. The germline gives CDR1 SGHDT, CDR2 YYEEEE. The CDR3 is 14 residues long. V lost 0 bases and J 9 bases, leaving 13 bases between the germline ends. DNA of the CDR3: TGTGCCAGCAGCTTGGGGGCAGCATCCGGTGAGCAGTTCTTC. It encodes CASSLGAASGEQFF. The whole variable domain, filled in from reference TRBV5-6 and TRBJ2-1, reads DAGVTQSPTHLIKTRGQQVTLRCSPKSGHDTVSWYQQALGQGPQFIFQYYEEEERQRGNFPDRFSGHQFPNYSSELNVNALLLGDSALYLCASSLGAASGEQFFGPGTRLTVL.

The V gene is TRBV13, the J gene TRBJ2-7, with 10 bases matching TRBD2. Germline V gene lookup returns CDR1 PRHDT and CDR2 FYEKMQ (reference sequence). V lost 5 bases to trimming and J lost 2 bases; unmatched junction nucleotides: 3. The CDR3 extends over 14 amino acids. The CDR3, as DNA: TGTGCCAGCAGCGTCCTAGCGGGGGCCTACGAGCAGTACTTC. As protein: CASSVLAGAYEQYF.

The rearrangement links TRBV6-5 to TRBJ1-2; D not resolved. In germline, CDR1 is MNHEY, CDR2 SVGAGI. Trimming cost V 5 bases and J 2 bases, with 15 bases left between them. The CDR3 runs to 15 residues. This CDR3 is CASSPGSTRNYGYTF. The CDR3 nucleotides read TGTGCCAGCAGTCCCGGGAGCACCCGAAACTATGGCTACACCTTC.

This chain joins TRBV6-1 and TRBJ1-1; 7 bases line up with TRBD1. The CDR3 is made up of 12 amino acids. Germline lookup yields CDR1 MNHNS and CDR2 SASEGT. J gave up 12 bases and V 3 bases, and 7 bases lay outside the gene matches. The DNA for the CDR3 is TGTGCCAGCAGTGAGGGACAGATGTTAACTTTCTTT. Protein product: CASSEGQMLTFF.

V and J are TRBV19 and TRBJ1-2; weak D call: TRBD1 (6 bases). This CDR3 region has 14 residues. Trimming removed 3 bases from V and 0 bases from J, with 8 bases in between. Germline-derived CDR1 and CDR2 are LNHDA and SQIVND (reference sequence). CDR3 sequence (DNA): TGTGCCAGTAGTATTGGGGGCTCTAACTATGGCTACACCTTC. Translation gives CASSIGGSNYGYTF. The full variable domain, completed using reference TRBV19 and TRBJ1-2, is DGGITQSPKYLFRKEGQNVTLSCEQNLNHDAMYWYRQDPGQGLRLIYYSQIVNDFQKGDIAEGYSVSREKKESFPLTVTSAQKNPTAFYLCASSIGGSNYGYTFGSGTRLTVV.

There are a few counts of this clone. The rearrangement joins TRBV5-4 to TRBJ2-2; D not certain. The V gene's germline CDR1 is SGHNT and CDR2 YYREEE (reference sequence). This CDR3 is 13 amino acids long. The V end was cut by 4 bases, the J end by 4 bases, with 8 bases between. For the CDR3, the DNA is TGTGCCAGCAGCCCTATTGGCACCGGGGAGCTGTTTTTT. This translates into CASSPIGTGELFF.

This clone was counted between two and nine times. The sample holds other DNA sequences that translate to the same CDR3. The chain has TRBV2 and TRBJ2-1, with 7 bases that match TRBD2. Losses at the gene ends were 7 bases for V and 3 bases for J; bases not matched to a gene: 3. Germline assignment: CDR1 SNHLY and CDR2 FYNNEI. There are 13 residues in the CDR3. CDR3 DNA: TGTGCCAGCACTAGCGGCAACTACAATGAGCAGTTCTTC. Amino acid sequence: CASTSGNYNEQFF.

This clone has a single count. V usage is TRBV6-1 and J usage is TRBJ1-2, with 10 bases fitting TRBD1. The V gene's germline CDR1 is MNHNS and CDR2 SASEGT. The CDR3 totals 14 residues. J lost 8 bases, V lost 7 bases, and 10 bases had no gene match. CDR3 amino acids: CASTPWGTGDGYTF. The CDR3 coding sequence is TGTGCCAGCACCCCCTGGGGGACAGGGGACGGCTACACCTTC.

This clone has a handful of counts. The CDR3 sequence: CASGPPEGAESSGANVLTF. CDR3 DNA sequence: TGTGCTAGTGGTCCCCCCGAGGGGGCGGAAAGCTCTGGGGCCAACGTCCTGACTTTC. The V and J genes are TRBV12-5 and TRBJ2-6; 7 nucleotides line up with TRBD1. After removal of 5 bases from V and 0 bases from J, the junction contained 13 bases not matched to a gene. This CDR3 has 19 residues. Germline assignment: CDR1 LGHNT and CDR2 FRNRAP.

V usage is TRBV27 and J usage is TRBJ2-7; 11 positions match TRBD2. This CDR3 region has 15 residues. The junction had 5 bases not matched to a gene; V was cut back by 6 bases and J by 1 base. Germline values: CDR1 MNHEY, CDR2 SMNVEV (reference sequence). The CDR3 DNA follows: TGTGCCAGCAGGCGTCTAGCGGGGGGTTCCTACGAGCAGTACTTC. This gives the protein CASRRLAGGSYEQYF.

In its sample, this clone was seen once. This chain uses TRBV11-3 with TRBJ1-1; 12 positions match TRBD1. The CDR3 extends over 14 amino acids. Germline loops: CDR1 SGHNT, CDR2 YENEEA. With V trimmed by 8 bases and J by 4 bases, 5 bases remained unmatched. CDR3 coding DNA: TGTGCCAGCGGGACAGGGGGCTCAGGCACTGAAGCTTTCTTT. This gives the protein CASGTGGSGTEAFF.

The chain combines TRBV30 with TRBJ2-7; D call uncertain. The germline gives CDR1 GTSNPN, CDR2 SVGIG (reference sequence). There are 13 residues in the CDR3. The ends were cut back, 3 bases at V and 3 bases at J, with 12 bases in the middle. The CDR3 spells CAWRQWQNYEQYF. DNA of the CDR3: TGTGCCTGGAGGCAGTGGCAGAACTACGAGCAGTACTTC.

Only a few counts were recorded for this clone. The genes are TRBV14 and TRBJ1-2; D may be TRBD1 (6 bases). Germline V gene lookup returns CDR1 SGHDN and CDR2 FVKESK. CDR3 length: 14 residues. Trimming took 4 bases from V and 4 from J, leaving 13 bases between them. The CDR3 DNA reads TGTGCCAGCAGCCGAGAACAGGGCATCTATGGCTACACCTTC. As protein: CASSREQGIYGYTF.

The chain combines TRBV7-9 with TRBJ1-5, with 9 bases identical to TRBD1. Trimming cost V 3 bases and J 7 bases; bases outside gene matches: 7. Looked up from germline, CDR1 is SEHNR and CDR2 is FQNEAQ (reference sequence). The CDR3 contains 15 residues. CDR3 sequence (DNA): TGTGCCAGCAGCTTGACAGGGGGGTCGGGCCAGCCCCAGCATTTT. Translating it yields CASSLTGGSGQPQHF.

The V and J genes are TRBV6-5 and TRBJ1-1, with D possibly being TRBD1 (6 bases). This CDR3 has 14 amino acids. V shed 0 bases and J shed 4 bases, with 9 bases lying between them. From germline, CDR1 is MNHEY and CDR2 SVGAGI. The CDR3 reads CASSYSGGLTEAFF. The DNA for the CDR3 is TGTGCCAGCAGTTACTCGGGGGGGCTCACTGAAGCTTTCTTT.

This sequence joins TRBV6-1 and TRBJ2-7; TRBD2 agrees at 9 bases. CDR3 length: 14 residues. The J segment lost 5 bases and the V segment lost 6 bases, leaving 8 bases of the junction unmatched. Germline CDR1 is MNHNS and CDR2 is SASEGT. CDR3 sequence: CASRPGLASDEQYF. CDR3 nucleotides: TGTGCCAGCAGGCCGGGACTAGCTTCAGACGAGCAGTACTTC.

V usage is TRBV6-1 and J usage is TRBJ1-1; D uncertain. The V and J ends lost 5 bases and 1 base respectively, with 11 bases between them. This CDR3 spans 14 amino acids. The germline gives CDR1 MNHNS, CDR2 SASEGT. CDR3 DNA: TGTGCCAGCAGTCCAGGAAATCAGAACACTGAAGCTTTCTTT. This codes for CASSPGNQNTEAFF.

This chain links TRBV30 with TRBJ2-5, with 9 bases aligning to TRBD1. CDR3 length: 15 residues. Germline values: CDR1 GTSNPN, CDR2 SVGIG (reference sequence). Losses at the gene ends were 3 bases for V and 5 bases for J; bases not matched to a gene: 10. CDR3 DNA sequence: TGTGCCTGGAGCCCGACAGGGGGGGGGTGGGAGACCCAGTACTTC. Translation: CAWSPTGGGWETQYF.

V usage is TRBV19 and J usage is TRBJ2-7, with no clear D. V lost 7 bases and J lost 2, with 9 bases in between. CDR3 size: 12 residues. Germline CDR1 and CDR2: LNHDA and SQIVND (reference sequence). CDR3 protein: CASKSATYEQYF. DNA for the CDR3: TGTGCCAGTAAAAGCGCAACCTACGAGCAGTACTTC.

The chain links TRBV2 to TRBJ2-5; 9 bases are shared with TRBD1. Trimming cost V 7 bases and J 4 bases; bases outside gene matches: 10. This CDR3 has 15 amino acids. The germline V gene encodes CDR1 SNHLY and CDR2 FYNNEI. Here the CDR3 reads CASKLGDRVGETQYF. The DNA of the CDR3 is TGTGCCAGCAAGTTAGGGGACAGGGTGGGAGAGACCCAGTACTTC.

The rearrangement joins TRBV11-3 to TRBJ2-3; no clear D. CDR1 and CDR2 from the germline V gene are SGHNT and YENEEA. V was clipped by 3 bases and J by 2 bases, with 6 bases between them. The CDR3 spans 13 residues. CDR3 coding DNA: TGTGCCAGCAGCTTGGAGAACACAGATACGCAGTATTTT. It yields the protein CASSLENTDTQYF.